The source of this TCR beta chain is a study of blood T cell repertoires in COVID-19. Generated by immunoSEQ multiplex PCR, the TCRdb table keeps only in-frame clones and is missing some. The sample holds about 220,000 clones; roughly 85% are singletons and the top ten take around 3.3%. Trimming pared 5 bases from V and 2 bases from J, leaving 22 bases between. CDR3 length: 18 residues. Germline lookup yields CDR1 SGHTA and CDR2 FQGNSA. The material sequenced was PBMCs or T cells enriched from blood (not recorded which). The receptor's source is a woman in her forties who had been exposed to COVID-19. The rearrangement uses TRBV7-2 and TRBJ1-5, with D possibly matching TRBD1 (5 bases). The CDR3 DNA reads TGTGCCAGCAGCCCCGACTCTCGGGGGGGAGGAGGCAATCAGCCCCAGCATTTT. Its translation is CASSPDSRGGGGNQPQHF.